This T cell receptor beta chain was sequenced during a study of blood T cell repertoires in COVID-19. Across the study: The United States, Italy and Spain were the sources of the acute and convalescent COVID-19 samples.

V lost 6 bases, J lost 4 bases, and 8 bases stayed unmatched. Germline-derived CDR1 and CDR2 are MRHNA and SNTAGT. The CDR3 consists of 16 residues. Study processing details: Reference gene primer amplification yielded estimated nucleated cell counts. Clones were read by immunoSEQ multiplex PCR, and TCRdb kept only the in-frame ones, dropping some. The V and J calls and clone size are taken from that table; D and trimming were inferred from the DNA. The data contain hundreds of thousands of clones, about nine tenths of them singletons. Everyone who took part was 18 to 89 years old, and they came from 24 US areas. Clinical history reported by participants formed the basis on which cohorts were assigned.

The TCR was taken from a woman between 40 and 55 years old who had recovered from COVID-19. Sample: PBMCs or T cells enriched from blood (not recorded which). The chain links TRBV6-4 to TRBJ2-5; 13 bases are shared with TRBD2. CDR3 nucleotides: TGTGCCAGCAGCGAATCGGGACTAGCGGGGTTAGAGACCCAGTACTTC. Translating gives CASSESGLAGLETQYF.